This T cell receptor (beta chain) was sequenced during a study of lymphopenia after photon versus proton radiotherapy (dated by TCRdb to 2018 to 2020). Context from the whole study: The study compared the immunological effects of photon versus proton radiation therapy in patients with gastrointestinal tumors who developed high-grade lymphopenia. The roughly 20 patients in the cohort had gastrointestinal tumors, were treated with either photon or proton therapy, and subsequently developed lymphopenia. The study aimed to characterize how the two radiation modalities differ in their impact on the immune system. Broad study findings and their caveats: The survival association was examined only in patients who died, and the authors described better survival with proton therapy as a possibility, not as a demonstrated result. Among patients across the cohort who died, overall survival time showed an inverse correlation with a larger post-nadir drop in TCR diversity. After the lymphocyte count nadir, oligoclonal expansion, especially of CD8+ Temra cells, was observed in photon-treated repertoires, and the drop in diversity was driven by this expansion. Proton-treated patients stayed relatively stable during treatment, while photon-treated patients lost naive T cells and TCR diversity and gained effector/memory populations.

The library was generated by the immunoSEQ multiplex PCR assay. T cell repertoires were profiled with deep sequencing of rearranged TCR beta loci together with multiparametric flow cytometry. TCRdb stores this immuneACCESS table with in-frame sequences only. Part of the clones is absent; in the studies checked, under half of the shortfall reflects unresolved V genes, and no reason is known for the rest. The sample profile shows 60,000 or so clones; approximately 86% of them were found once. Clones ranked in the top ten supply approximately 2% of the sample. From the germline V gene, CDR1 is SGHVS and CDR2 is FQNEAQ. V is pared back by 5 bases and J by 4 bases, with 11 bases lying between the germline termini. The CDR3 has 13 amino acids, counting the end cysteine and phenylalanine. Kept here is only the CDR3 DNA, which spans 39 bases and is read in frame from base 1. This clone has a handful of counts. Its antigen specificity is not known. No qualities accompany the bases; no much larger clone lies one base away.

The receptor chain draws on TRBV7-8 and TRBJ1-2, with the D segment identity uncertain. The input for sequencing was peripheral blood, taken from a patient treated with photon-based radiotherapy. The TCR comes from a man aged 35 to 55 with gastric cancer. The bases are TGTGCCAGCAGCGAGTCGGTCGGCTATGGCTACACCTTC. This yields the protein CASSESVGYGYTF. With the portions outside the CDR3 filled from the reference TRBV7-8 and TRBJ1-2 genes, the complete variable region becomes GAGVSQSPRYKVAKRGQDVALRCDPISGHVSLFWYQQALGQGPEFLTYFQNEAQLDKSGLPSDRFFAERPEGSVSTLKIQRTQQEDSAVYLCASSESVGYGYTFGSGTRLTVV.